This T cell receptor beta chain was identified in a study of neurological immune-mediated disorders. Study-wide points: The greatest TCR clonal expansion appeared in HTLV-1-associated myelopathy and the smallest, falling below healthy controls, in multiple sclerosis.

Worth noting for this clonotype: Its cognate antigen is unknown.

The method for making cDNA was 5'RACE, and it used 10-nucleotide random UMIs. A single record per CDR3 protein comes from TCRdb applying MiXCR to the 5' RACE reads. The profile shows 4,000 or so distinct CDR3 sequences, about 33% of them singletons. Germline V gene lookup returns CDR1 DFQATT and CDR2 SNEGSKA (reference sequence). The CDR3 consists of 17 residues. V dropped 6 bases and J dropped 3; count of bases not matched to a gene: 18. This clonotype originated in a man aged 45-65 years with HTLV-1-associated myelopathy (HAM/TSP). Sequencing was performed on CD8+ T cells from blood. The J gene is TRBJ2-3, the V gene TRBV20-1; 7 bases agree with TRBD1. CDR3 residues: CSASSPAGTEVTDTQYF. Written as DNA, the CDR3 is TGCAGTGCCAGCAGCCCAGCCGGGACAGAGGTAACAGATACGCAGTATTTT.